These 29 T cell receptor beta chains share one sample of origin, sequenced in a study of blood T cells in healthy people across ages. Then a second PCR, running about 6 to 12 cycles, was carried out with a sample-barcoded 5' primer and a J-beta primer mix. MiXCR was run by TCRdb on the 5' RACE reads, yielding one entry per CDR3 protein. The sample contains 780,000 or so distinct CDR3 sequences, 25% of which appear only once. These data were also reused for a study on T cells of mothers and their children.

Sequencing input: blood. These receptors originate from a boy younger than 18 in good health.

This clonotype was detected only a few times. The chain employs TRBV7-2 and TRBJ1-1; D perhaps matches TRBD1 (6 bases). Germline CDR1 SGHTA, CDR2 FQGNSA. The CDR3 has 15 amino acids. V lost 0 bases to trimming and J lost 2 bases, with 10 bases between them. The CDR3 loop reads CASSLAGGQNTEAFF. In DNA form, the CDR3 reads TGTGCCAGCAGCTTAGCGGGGGGCCAAAACACTGAAGCTTTCTTT.

This clonotype was seen more than once but under ten times. The chain is built from TRBV3-1 and TRBJ1-1; tentatively, D is TRBD1 (5 bases). The V gene's germline CDR1 is LGHDT and CDR2 YNNKEL (reference sequence). The CDR3 is 13 residues long. Trimming shortened V by 4 bases and J by 6 bases, and 12 bases separated the two germline ends. The CDR3, as DNA: TGTGCCAGCAGCCCCCTGGGGCCCGCTGAAGCTTTCTTT. As protein: CASSPLGPAEAFF.

This clonotype showed up just a few times. The V call is TRBV11-2, the J call TRBJ1-5; D possibly corresponds to TRBD1 (5 bases). Germline CDR1 is SGHAT and CDR2 is FQNNGV. V was pared by 5 bases and J by 5 bases, with 10 bases between. CDR3 length: 13 residues. CDR3 nucleotides: TGTGCCAGCAGCCGACAGTTTGATCAGCCCCAGCATTTT. Translated: CASSRQFDQPQHF.

This sequence joins TRBV25-1 and TRBJ2-4; 10 bases map to TRBD2. Germline V gene lookup returns CDR1 MGHDK and CDR2 SYGVNS. There are 14 residues in the CDR3. The V gene end was trimmed by 3 bases and the J gene end by 15 bases; junction bases not matched to a gene: 11. CDR3 DNA sequence: TGTGCCAGCAGTGATTTGACTAGCGGGCCTGCCGTGTACTTC. It specifies CASSDLTSGPAVYF. Variable domain in full (rest from reference TRBV25-1 and TRBJ2-4): EADIYQTPRYLVIGTGKKITLECSQTMGHDKMYWYQQDPGMELHLIHYSYGVNSTEKGDLSSESTVSRIRTEHFPLTLESARPSHTSQYLCASSDLTSGPAVYFGAGTRLSVL.

The rearrangement joins TRBV4-2 to TRBJ2-1; 8 bases are shared with TRBD2. The DNA end favors TRBJ2-7, so the J call may be wrong. The CDR3 contains 14 residues. The germline gives CDR1 LGHNA, CDR2 YNFKEQ. The CDR3 loop reads CASSTTSGAYEQYF. CDR3 coding DNA: TGTGCCAGCAGCACCACTAGCGGAGCCTACGAGCAGTACTTC.

This clonotype came up many times. The CDR3: CASSLRQGLVETQYF. The CDR3 DNA is TGTGCCAGCAGCTTACGACAGGGTTTGGTGGAGACCCAGTACTTC. The chain couples TRBV7-2 to TRBJ2-5, with 7 bases matching TRBD1. The CDR3 runs 15 residues. Germline V CDR1 and CDR2: SGHTA, FQGNSA. After removal of 2 bases from V and 5 bases from J, the junction contained 8 bases not matched to a gene.

This clonotype was picked up a small number of times. The chain couples TRBV7-3 to TRBJ2-6; 11 nucleotides match TRBD1. CDR3 length: 17 amino acids. The junction had 2 bases not matched to a gene; V was cut back by 3 bases and J by 1 base. Germline V lookup: CDR1 SGHTA, CDR2 FQGTGA. CDR3 DNA: TGTGCCAGCAGCTTGGGGACAGGGGGGTCTGGGGCCAACGTCCTGACTTTC. Translating gives CASSLGTGGSGANVLTF. Drawing the rest from reference TRBV7-3 and TRBJ2-6, the complete variable domain is GAGVSQTPSNKVTEKGKYVELRCDPISGHTALYWYRQSLGQGPEFLIYFQGTGAADDSGLPNDRFFAVRPEGSVSTLKIQRTERGDSAVYLCASSLGTGGSGANVLTFGAGSRLTVL.

V usage is TRBV20-1 and J usage is TRBJ2-3, with 13 nucleotides matching TRBD2. Germline lookup yields CDR1 DFQATT and CDR2 SNEGSKA (reference sequence). The CDR3 has 15 amino acids. After removal of 6 bases from V and 3 bases from J, the junction contained 6 bases not matched to a gene. CDR3: CSATRTSGGTDTQYF. The CDR3 DNA reads TGCAGTGCCACCAGGACTAGCGGGGGTACAGATACGCAGTATTTT.

V usage is TRBV4-3 and J usage is TRBJ2-7; D unresolved. Germline lookup yields CDR1 LGHNA and CDR2 YSLEER. There are 16 residues in the CDR3. The V end lost 0 bases, the J end lost 2 bases, and 14 bases lay between the germline ends. DNA for the CDR3: TGCGCCAGCAGCCAAGAGGTTTCTATAATACCCTACGAGCAGTACTTC. Its translation: CASSQEVSIIPYEQYF.

This clonotype has just a few counts. CDR3 protein: CATLRKTGPGSISNQPQHF. In DNA, the CDR3 is TGTGCCACCCTCCGGAAAACGGGACCCGGCTCCATAAGCAATCAGCCCCAGCATTTT. This chain uses TRBV6-2 or TRBV6-3 with TRBJ1-5, with a weak D call TRBD1 (5 bases). With 10 bases removed from V and 1 base from J, the gap between germline ends came to 29 bases. Germline V gives CDR1 MNHEY, CDR2 SVGEGT. CDR3 length: 19 residues.

The rearrangement uses TRBV4-1 and TRBJ2-7; no reliable D call. Germline V lookup: CDR1 MGHRA, CDR2 YSYEKL. V was trimmed by 0 bases and J by 2 bases, leaving 11 bases between them. There are 15 residues in the CDR3. CDR3 nucleotides: TGCGCCAGCAGCCAAGAGCTTCGCACGACCTACGAGCAGTACTTC. It codes for CASSQELRTTYEQYF.

This clonotype turned up a few times. The chain uses TRBV29-1 and TRBJ1-2; 11 nucleotides line up with TRBD1. V dropped 8 bases and J dropped 6; count of bases not matched to a gene: 11. CDR3 size: 14 residues. The germline gives CDR1 SQVTM, CDR2 ANQGSEA. The CDR3 DNA sequence: TGCAGCACATCGCTTCCGGACAGGGGGCATGGCTACACCTTC. As protein: CSTSLPDRGHGYTF.

The chain has TRBV24-1 and TRBJ2-3; D unclear. Germline CDR1 and CDR2: KGHDR and SFDVKD. The V end lost 2 bases, the J end lost 2 bases, and 4 bases lay between the germline ends. The CDR3 runs to 13 residues. CDR3 amino acids: CATSDSLTDTQYF. CDR3 bases: TGTGCCACCAGTGATTCCCTCACAGATACGCAGTATTTT.

The rearrangement joins TRBV14 to TRBJ2-4; no clear D gene. Trimming took off 2 bases at V and 8 bases at J, with 7 bases between the two ends. The CDR3 is 12 amino acids. CDR1 SGHDN and CDR2 FVKESK come from the germline V gene. The DNA of the CDR3 is TGTGCCAGCAGCCAATCCGAGGACATTCAGTACTTC. Its protein product is CASSQSEDIQYF.

This clonotype was observed a few times. Germline is not matched at one junction end, which may reflect a read error. The chain uses TRBV11-2 and TRBJ2-5; no clear D gene. The CDR3 runs 14 residues. CDR1 and CDR2 from the germline V gene are SGHAT and FQNNGV. The CDR3 protein is CASSLSRQQGTQYF. For the CDR3, the DNA is TGTGCCAGCAGCTTAAGTCGCCAACAAGGGACCCAGTACTTC.

This rearrangement joins TRBV9 to TRBJ1-2; tentatively, D is TRBD1 (5 bases). CDR1 and CDR2 (germline): SGDLS, YYNGEE. The ends were cut back, 2 bases at V and 3 bases at J, with 8 bases in the middle. CDR3 size: 13 residues. CDR3 coding DNA: TGTGCCAGCAGCGTTGGAGGGGACTATGGCTACACCTTC. Protein product: CASSVGGDYGYTF.

The chain is built from TRBV3-1 and TRBJ2-1, with D possibly being TRBD2 (6 bases). Germline CDR1 LGHDT, CDR2 YNNKEL (reference sequence). V lost 5 bases and J lost 7, with 21 bases in between. The CDR3 spans 16 residues. The CDR3 bases are TGTGCCAGCAGCGAATCGGGACTGCGCCAGAAGAATGAGCAGTTCTTC. Amino acids: CASSESGLRQKNEQFF.

About this clonotype: The germline gene is not matched at one end of the junction; a read error may be the cause. The V and J genes are TRBV7-8 and TRBJ2-3; the match to TRBD2 covers 10 bases. CDR3 length: 16 residues. CDR1 and CDR2 (germline): SGHVS, FQNEAQ. CDR3 sequence: CASSFTTSGFTDTQCF. As DNA, the CDR3 is TGTGCCAGCAGCTTCACGACTAGCGGGTTCACAGATACGCAGTGTTTT.

This chain links TRBV28 with TRBJ2-7, with TRBD1 matching over 8 bases. The CDR3 has 15 residues. After removal of 0 bases from V and 2 bases from J, the junction contained 3 bases not matched to a gene. From germline, CDR1 is MDHEN and CDR2 SYDVKM. Here the CDR3 DNA reads TGTGCCAGCAGTTTATGGGGACAGGCTACCTACGAGCAGTACTTC. Translation gives CASSLWGQATYEQYF.

This clonotype was seen a handful of times. The CDR3 coding sequence is TGTGCCAGCACCCTCTCGGAGAGCACAGATACGCAGTATTTT. The encoded protein is CASTLSESTDTQYF. The V and J genes are TRBV7-2 and TRBJ2-3; D is uncertain. The CDR3 sequence is 14 residues long. The ends were cut back, 7 bases at V and 0 bases at J, with 11 bases in the middle. Germline V lookup: CDR1 SGHTA, CDR2 FQGNSA.

The chain couples TRBV4-3 to TRBJ2-2; 10 nucleotides align to TRBD1. The CDR3 totals 18 residues. Losses at the gene ends were 1 base for V and 1 base for J; bases not matched to a gene: 6. CDR1 is LGHNA and CDR2 is YSLEER in the germline V gene. The CDR3 spells CASSQGGTGELNTGELFF. DNA for the CDR3: TGCGCCAGCAGCCAAGGAGGGACAGGGGAGTTGAACACCGGGGAGCTGTTTTTT.

This clonotype has only one observation. This CDR3 is CASSGLGSAKNIQYF. The CDR3 DNA reads TGTGCCAGCAGCGGACTCGGGAGTGCCAAAAACATTCAGTACTTC. The chain joins TRBV25-1 to TRBJ2-4; D is perhaps TRBD2 (6 bases). The CDR3 length is 15 residues. Trimming shortened V by 6 bases and J by 1 base, and 13 bases separated the two germline ends. Germline V gives CDR1 MGHDK, CDR2 SYGVNS.

This clonotype came up a few times. This chain uses TRBV7-6 with TRBJ2-1, with D perhaps matching TRBD1 (7 bases). The CDR3 spans 14 residues. V lost 7 bases, J lost 5 bases, and 15 bases lay in between. The V gene's germline CDR1 is SGHVS and CDR2 FNYEAQ. The CDR3 nucleotides read TGTGCCAGCATCCGAGGCAGGGGGGACAATGAGCAGTTCTTC. As protein: CASIRGRGDNEQFF.

This clonotype was observed a few times. The chain employs TRBV3-1 and TRBJ2-5, with D perhaps matching TRBD2 (5 bases). V was cut by 1 base and J by 7 bases, with 13 bases left in between. The CDR3 has 14 residues. Germline V gene sequence: CDR1 LGHDT, CDR2 YNNKEL (reference sequence). CDR3 loop: CASSQVRFSGTQYF. The CDR3 region has the DNA TGTGCCAGCAGCCAAGTTAGGTTCAGCGGGACCCAGTACTTC.

The chain has TRBV7-9 and TRBJ1-1, with D hard to call. V was trimmed by 4 bases and J by 5 bases, leaving 5 bases between them. From germline, CDR1 is SEHNR and CDR2 FQNEAQ (reference sequence). There are 11 residues in the CDR3. The CDR3 here is CASSSRTEAFF. CDR3 DNA: TGTGCCAGCAGCTCCCGTACTGAAGCTTTCTTT.

This clonotype was found a few times. V is TRBV2 and J is TRBJ2-5, with D perhaps matching TRBD2 (6 bases). CDR3 length equals 15 residues. V was pared by 4 bases and J by 2 bases, with 14 bases between. CDR1 and CDR2 from the germline V gene are SNHLY and FYNNEI. CDR3 region: CASSAPGVPQETQYF. CDR3 in DNA: TGTGCCAGCAGTGCCCCGGGGGTACCTCAAGAGACCCAGTACTTC.

V usage is TRBV29-1 and J usage is TRBJ1-2, with D unresolved. V was clipped by 4 bases and J by 4 bases, with 13 bases between them. The CDR3 runs to 13 residues. Per germline, CDR1 SQVTM and CDR2 ANQGSEA. Here the CDR3 DNA reads TGCAGCGTTGTCCCGGCAGCCAGCTATGGCTACACCTTC. Translated: CSVVPAASYGYTF.

The V gene is TRBV5-1, the J gene TRBJ1-2, with a possible D match to TRBD1 (5 bases). The CDR3 extends over 13 amino acids. Trimming stripped 4 bases from V and 8 bases from J, with 15 bases between. Germline-derived CDR1 and CDR2 are SGHRS and YFSETQ. DNA of the CDR3: TGCGCCAGCAGCCCCCCCGGGACCAAAGGCTACACCTTC. Amino acid sequence: CASSPPGTKGYTF.

This clonotype was counted only a few times. The rearrangement joins TRBV25-1 to TRBJ2-5; no firm D call. The J call may be mistaken, given a closer DNA end match to TRBJ2-7. This CDR3 contains 13 residues. Per germline, CDR1 MGHDK and CDR2 SYGVNS. The CDR3 protein is CASSGNLGYEQYF. For the CDR3, the DNA is TGTGCCAGCAGTGGTAATTTGGGGTACGAGCAGTACTTC.